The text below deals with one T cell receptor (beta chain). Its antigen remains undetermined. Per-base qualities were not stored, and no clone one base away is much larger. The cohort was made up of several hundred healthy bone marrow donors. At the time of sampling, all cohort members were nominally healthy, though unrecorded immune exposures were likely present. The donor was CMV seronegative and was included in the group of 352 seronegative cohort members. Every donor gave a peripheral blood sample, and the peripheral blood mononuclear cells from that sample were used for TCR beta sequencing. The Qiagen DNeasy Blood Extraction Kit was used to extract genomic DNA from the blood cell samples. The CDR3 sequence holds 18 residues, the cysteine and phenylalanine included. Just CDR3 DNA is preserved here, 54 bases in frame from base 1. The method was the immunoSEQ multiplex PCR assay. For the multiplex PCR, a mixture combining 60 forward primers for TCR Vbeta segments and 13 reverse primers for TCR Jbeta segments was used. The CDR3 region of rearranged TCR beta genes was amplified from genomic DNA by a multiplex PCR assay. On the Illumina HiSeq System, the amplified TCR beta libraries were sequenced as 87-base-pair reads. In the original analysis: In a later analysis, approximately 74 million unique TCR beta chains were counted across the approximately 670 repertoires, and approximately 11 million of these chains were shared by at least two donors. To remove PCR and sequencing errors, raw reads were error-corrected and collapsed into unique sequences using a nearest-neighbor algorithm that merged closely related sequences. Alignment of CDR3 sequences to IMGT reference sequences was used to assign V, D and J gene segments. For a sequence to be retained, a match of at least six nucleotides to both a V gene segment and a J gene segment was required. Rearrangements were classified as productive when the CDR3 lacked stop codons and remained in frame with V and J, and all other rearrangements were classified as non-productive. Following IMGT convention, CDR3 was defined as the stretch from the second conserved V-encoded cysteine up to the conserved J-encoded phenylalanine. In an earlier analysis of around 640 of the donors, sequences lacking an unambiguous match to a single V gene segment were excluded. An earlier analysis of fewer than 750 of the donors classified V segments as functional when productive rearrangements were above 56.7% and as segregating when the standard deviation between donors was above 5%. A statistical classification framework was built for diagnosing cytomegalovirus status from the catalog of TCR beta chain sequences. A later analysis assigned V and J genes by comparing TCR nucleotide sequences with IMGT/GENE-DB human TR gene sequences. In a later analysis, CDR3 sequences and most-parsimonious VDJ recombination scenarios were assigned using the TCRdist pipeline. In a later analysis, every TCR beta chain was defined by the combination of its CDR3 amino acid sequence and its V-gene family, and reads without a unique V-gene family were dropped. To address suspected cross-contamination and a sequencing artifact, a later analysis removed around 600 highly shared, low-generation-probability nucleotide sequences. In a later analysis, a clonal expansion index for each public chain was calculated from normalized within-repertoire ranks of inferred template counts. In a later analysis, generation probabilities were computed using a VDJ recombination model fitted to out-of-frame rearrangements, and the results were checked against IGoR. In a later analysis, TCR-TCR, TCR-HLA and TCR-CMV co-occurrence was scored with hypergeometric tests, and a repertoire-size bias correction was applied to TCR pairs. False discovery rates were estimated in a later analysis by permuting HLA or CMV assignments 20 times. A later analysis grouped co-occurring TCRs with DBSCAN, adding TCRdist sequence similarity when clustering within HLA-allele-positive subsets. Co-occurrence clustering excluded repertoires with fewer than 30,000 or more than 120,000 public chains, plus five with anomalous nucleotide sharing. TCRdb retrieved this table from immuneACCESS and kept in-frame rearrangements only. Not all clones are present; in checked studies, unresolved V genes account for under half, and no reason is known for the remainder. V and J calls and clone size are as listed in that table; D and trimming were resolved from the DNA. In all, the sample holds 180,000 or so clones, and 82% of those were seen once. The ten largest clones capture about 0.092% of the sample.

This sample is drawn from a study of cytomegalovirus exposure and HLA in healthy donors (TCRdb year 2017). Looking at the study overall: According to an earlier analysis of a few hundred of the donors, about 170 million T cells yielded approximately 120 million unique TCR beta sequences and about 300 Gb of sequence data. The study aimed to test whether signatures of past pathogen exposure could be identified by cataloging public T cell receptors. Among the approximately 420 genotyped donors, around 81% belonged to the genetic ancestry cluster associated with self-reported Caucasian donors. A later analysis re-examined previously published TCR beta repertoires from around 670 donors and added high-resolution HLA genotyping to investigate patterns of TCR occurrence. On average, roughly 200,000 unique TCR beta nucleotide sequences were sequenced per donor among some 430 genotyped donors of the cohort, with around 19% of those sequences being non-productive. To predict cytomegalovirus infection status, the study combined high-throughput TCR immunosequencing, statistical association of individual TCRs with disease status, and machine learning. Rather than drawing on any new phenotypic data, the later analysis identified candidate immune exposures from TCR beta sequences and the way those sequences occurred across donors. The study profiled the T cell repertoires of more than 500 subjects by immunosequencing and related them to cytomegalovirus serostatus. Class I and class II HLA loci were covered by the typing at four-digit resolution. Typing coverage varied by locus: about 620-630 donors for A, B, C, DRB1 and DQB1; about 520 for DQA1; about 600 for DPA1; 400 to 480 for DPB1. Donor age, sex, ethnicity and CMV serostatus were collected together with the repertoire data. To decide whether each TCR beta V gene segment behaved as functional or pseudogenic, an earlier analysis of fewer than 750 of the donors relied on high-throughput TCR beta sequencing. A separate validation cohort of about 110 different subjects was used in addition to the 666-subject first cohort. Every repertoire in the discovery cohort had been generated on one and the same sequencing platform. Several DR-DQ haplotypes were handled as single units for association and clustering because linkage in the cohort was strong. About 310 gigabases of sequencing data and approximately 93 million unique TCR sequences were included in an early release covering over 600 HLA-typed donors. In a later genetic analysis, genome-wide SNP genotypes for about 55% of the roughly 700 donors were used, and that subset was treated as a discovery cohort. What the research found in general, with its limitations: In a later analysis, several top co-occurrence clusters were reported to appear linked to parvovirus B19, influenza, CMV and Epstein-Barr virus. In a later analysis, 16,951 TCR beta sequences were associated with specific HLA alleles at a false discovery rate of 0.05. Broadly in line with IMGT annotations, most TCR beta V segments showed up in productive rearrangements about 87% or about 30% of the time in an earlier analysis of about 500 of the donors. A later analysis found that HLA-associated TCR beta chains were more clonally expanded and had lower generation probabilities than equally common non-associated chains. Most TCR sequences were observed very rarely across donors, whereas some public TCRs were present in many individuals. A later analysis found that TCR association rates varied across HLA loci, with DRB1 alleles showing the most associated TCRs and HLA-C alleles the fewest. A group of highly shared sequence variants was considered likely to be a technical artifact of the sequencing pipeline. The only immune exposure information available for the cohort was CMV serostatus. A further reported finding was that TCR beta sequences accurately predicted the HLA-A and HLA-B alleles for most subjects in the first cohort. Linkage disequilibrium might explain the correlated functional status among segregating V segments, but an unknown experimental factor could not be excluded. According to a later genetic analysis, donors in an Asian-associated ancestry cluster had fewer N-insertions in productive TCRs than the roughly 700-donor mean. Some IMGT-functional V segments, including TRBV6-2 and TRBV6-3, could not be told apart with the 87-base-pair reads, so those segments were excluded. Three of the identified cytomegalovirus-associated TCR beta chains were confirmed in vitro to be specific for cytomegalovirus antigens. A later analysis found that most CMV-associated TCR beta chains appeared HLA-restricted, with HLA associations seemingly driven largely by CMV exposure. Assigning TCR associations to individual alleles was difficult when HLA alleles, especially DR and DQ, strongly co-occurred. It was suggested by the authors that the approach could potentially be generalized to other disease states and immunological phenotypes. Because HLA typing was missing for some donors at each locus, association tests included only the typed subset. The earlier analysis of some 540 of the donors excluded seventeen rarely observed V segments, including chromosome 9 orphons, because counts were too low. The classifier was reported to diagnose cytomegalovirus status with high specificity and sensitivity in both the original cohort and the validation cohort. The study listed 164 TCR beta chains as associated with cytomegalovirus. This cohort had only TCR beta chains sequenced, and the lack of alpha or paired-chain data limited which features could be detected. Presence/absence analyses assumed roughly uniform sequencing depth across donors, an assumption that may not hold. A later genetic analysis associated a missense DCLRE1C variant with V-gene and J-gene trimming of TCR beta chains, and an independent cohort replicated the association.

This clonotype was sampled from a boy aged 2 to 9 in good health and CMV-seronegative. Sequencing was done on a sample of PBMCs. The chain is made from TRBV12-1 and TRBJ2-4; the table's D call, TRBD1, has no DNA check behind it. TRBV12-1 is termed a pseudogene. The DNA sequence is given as TGTGCCAGCCGAGGACAGGGGACTACGGGGCTAGCCAAAAACATTCAGTACTTC. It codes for CASRGQGTTGLAKNIQYF.